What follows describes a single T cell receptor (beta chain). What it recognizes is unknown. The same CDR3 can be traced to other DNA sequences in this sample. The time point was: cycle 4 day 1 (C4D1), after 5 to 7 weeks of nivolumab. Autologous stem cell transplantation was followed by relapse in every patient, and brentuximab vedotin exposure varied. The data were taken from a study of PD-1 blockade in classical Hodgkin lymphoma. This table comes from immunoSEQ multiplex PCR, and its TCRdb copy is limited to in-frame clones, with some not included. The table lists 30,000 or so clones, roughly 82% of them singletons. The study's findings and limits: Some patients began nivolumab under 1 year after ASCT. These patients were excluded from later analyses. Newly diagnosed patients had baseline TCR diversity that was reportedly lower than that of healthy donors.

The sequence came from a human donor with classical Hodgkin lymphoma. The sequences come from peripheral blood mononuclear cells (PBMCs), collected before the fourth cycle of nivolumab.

Here the CDR3 reads CASSQGTGGNQPQHF. The CDR3 nucleotides read TGCGCCAGCAGCCAAGGGACGGGGGGGAATCAGCCCCAGCATTTT. V is TRBV4-1 and J is TRBJ1-5; D perhaps matches TRBD1 (5 bases). This CDR3 is 15 amino acids long. Germline V gene sequence: CDR1 MGHRA, CDR2 YSYEKL. The V gene lost 1 base and the J gene lost 4 bases, with 11 bases spanning the gap.